This T cell receptor beta chain originates from a study of shared clonotypes between healthy human individuals. Whole-study findings and limits: The study generally estimated greater richness for naive than memory subsets.

The authors loaded roughly 180 ng DNA, about 30,000 T cell genomes, into sorted-subset replicate PCRs. Only in-frame clones appear in the TCRdb table, and some are missing; sequencing was by immunoSEQ multiplex PCR. The sample consists of over a million clones, roughly 96% of them appearing once. CDR3 length: 15 residues. Germline V gives CDR1 MDHEN, CDR2 SYDVKM. Trimming pared 8 bases from V and 3 bases from J, leaving 20 bases between. Donors, without exception, were Caucasian adults residing in Nashville, Tennessee. A note on this clone: What it recognizes is unknown.

The rearrangement uses TRBV28 and TRBJ2-7; D might be TRBD2 (5 bases). The clonotype was recovered from a man in his thirties or forties in good health. Sequenced input: naive CD4+ T cells sorted from blood. Subset defined: CD45RA+ positively selected. CDR3 coding DNA: TGTGCCAGCCTATCCCCGGGCAGCGGAAGCTACGAGCAGTACTTC. Amino acids: CASLSPGSGSYEQYF.